This T cell receptor (beta chain) comes out of a study of cytomegalovirus exposure and HLA in healthy donors. Study-wide results and limits: A few chains linked to CMV were shown in vitro to be specific for CMV antigens. HLA restriction was apparent for most CMV-associated TCR beta chains in a later analysis. Equally common other TCR beta chains were less clonally expanded than HLA-associated ones, a later analysis found.

The germline V and J ends were trimmed by 2 bases and 2 bases, with 13 bases remaining between them. CDR3 length equals 15 residues. Germline CDR1 MNHNS, CDR2 SASEGT. The study ran its PCR with 60 Vbeta and 13 Jbeta primers. TCRdb keeps only in-frame clones here, not all; method: immunoSEQ multiplex PCR. Its table lists 200,000 to 250,000 clones. Points on this clone: Its antigen is not identified.

Sequenced: PBMCs. The clonotype was recovered from a girl aged 2-15 years in good health and CMV-seropositive. The V call is TRBV6-1, the J call TRBJ2-7; a possible D gene is TRBD2 (5 bases). The CDR3 DNA sequence: TGTGCCAGCAGTGAAAATGGACTGCTAACCTACGAGCAGTACTTC. It yields the protein CASSENGLLTYEQYF.